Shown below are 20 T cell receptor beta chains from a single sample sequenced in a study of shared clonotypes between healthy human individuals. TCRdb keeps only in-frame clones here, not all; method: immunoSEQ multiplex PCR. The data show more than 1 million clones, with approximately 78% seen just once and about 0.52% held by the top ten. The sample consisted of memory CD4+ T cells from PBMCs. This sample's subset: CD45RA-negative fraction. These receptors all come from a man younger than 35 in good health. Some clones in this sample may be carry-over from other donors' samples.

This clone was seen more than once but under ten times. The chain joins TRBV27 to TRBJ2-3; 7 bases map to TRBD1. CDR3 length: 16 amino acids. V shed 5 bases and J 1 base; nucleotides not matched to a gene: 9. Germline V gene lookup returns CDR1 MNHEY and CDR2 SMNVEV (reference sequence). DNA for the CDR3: TGTGCCAGCAGTCCCGAAAGGGGGCTCCGCACAGATACGCAGTATTTT. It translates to CASSPERGLRTDTQYF.

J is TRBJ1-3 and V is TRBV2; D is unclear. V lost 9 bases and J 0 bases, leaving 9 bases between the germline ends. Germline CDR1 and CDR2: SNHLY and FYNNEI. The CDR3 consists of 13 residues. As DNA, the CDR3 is TGTGCCAGGAAGCAATCCTCTGGAAACACCATATATTTT. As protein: CARKQSSGNTIYF.

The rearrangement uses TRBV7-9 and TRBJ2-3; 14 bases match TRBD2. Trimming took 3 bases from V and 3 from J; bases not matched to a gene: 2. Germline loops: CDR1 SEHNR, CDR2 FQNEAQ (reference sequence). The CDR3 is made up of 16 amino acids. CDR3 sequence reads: CASSFGTSGRTDTQYF. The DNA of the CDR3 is TGTGCCAGCAGCTTCGGGACTAGCGGGAGAACAGATACGCAGTATTTT.

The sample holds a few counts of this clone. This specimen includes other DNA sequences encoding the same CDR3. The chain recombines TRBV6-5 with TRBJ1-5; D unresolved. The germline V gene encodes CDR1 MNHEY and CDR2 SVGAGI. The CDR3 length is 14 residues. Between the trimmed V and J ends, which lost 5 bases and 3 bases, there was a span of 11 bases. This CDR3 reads CASSPRRDNQPQHF. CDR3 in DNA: TGTGCCAGCAGTCCCCGACGGGACAATCAGCCCCAGCATTTT.

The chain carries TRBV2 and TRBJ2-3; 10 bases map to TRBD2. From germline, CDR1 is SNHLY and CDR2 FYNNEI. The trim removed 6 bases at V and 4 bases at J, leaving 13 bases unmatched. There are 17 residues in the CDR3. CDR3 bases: TGTGCCAGCAGGGGGCCTGCTAGCGGGAGTGCCCCAGATACGCAGTATTTT. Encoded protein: CASRGPASGSAPDTQYF.

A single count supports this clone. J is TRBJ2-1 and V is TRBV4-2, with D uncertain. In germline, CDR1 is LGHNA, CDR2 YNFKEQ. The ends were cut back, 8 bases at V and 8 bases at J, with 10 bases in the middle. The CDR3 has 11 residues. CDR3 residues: CASGKSYEQFF. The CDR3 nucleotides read TGTGCCAGCGGAAAATCCTATGAGCAGTTCTTC.

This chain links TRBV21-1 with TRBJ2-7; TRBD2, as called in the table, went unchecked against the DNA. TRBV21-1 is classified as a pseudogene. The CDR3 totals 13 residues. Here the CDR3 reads CASSQRRSGEQYF. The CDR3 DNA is TGTGCCAGCAGCCAGCGTCGTTCGGGGGAGCAGTACTTC.

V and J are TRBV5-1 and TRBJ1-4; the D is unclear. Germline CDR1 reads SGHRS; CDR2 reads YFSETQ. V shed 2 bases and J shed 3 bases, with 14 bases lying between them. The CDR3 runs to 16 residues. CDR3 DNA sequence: TGCGCCAGCAGCTTAGCTACTCCAACCTCTAATGAAAAACTGTTTTTT. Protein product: CASSLATPTSNEKLFF.

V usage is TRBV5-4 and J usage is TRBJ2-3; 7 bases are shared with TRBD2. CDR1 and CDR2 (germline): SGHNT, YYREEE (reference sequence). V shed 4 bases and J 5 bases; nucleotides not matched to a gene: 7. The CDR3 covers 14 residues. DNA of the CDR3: TGTGCCAGCAGCGCGGGACTAAGGGTAGATACGCAGTATTTT. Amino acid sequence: CASSAGLRVDTQYF.

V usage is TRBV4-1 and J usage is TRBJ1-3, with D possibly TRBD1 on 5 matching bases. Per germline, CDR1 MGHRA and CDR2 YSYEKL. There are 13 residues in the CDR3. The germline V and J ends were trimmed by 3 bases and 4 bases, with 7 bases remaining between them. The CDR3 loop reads CASSQGGGNTIYF. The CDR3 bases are TGCGCCAGCAGCCAGGGGGGAGGAAACACCATATATTTT.

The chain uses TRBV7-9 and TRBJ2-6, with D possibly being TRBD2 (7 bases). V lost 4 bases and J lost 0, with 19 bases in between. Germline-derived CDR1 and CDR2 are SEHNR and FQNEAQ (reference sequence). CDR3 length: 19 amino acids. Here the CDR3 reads CASSSGGAGDPSGANVLTF. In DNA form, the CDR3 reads TGTGCCAGCAGCTCGGGGGGAGCAGGGGATCCCTCTGGGGCCAACGTCCTGACTTTC.

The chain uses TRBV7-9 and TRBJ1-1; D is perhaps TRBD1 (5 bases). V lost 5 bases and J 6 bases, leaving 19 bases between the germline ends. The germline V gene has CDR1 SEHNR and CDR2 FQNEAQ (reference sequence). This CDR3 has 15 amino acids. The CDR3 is CASSEKGRSSAEAFF. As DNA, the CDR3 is TGTGCCAGCAGCGAAAAGGGGCGAAGCAGCGCTGAAGCTTTCTTT.

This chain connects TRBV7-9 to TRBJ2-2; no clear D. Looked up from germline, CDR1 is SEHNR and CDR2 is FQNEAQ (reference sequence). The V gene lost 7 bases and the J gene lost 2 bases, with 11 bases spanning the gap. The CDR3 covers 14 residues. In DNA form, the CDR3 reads TGTGCCAGCAACGCGATTATTAACACCGGGGAGCTGTTTTTT. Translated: CASNAIINTGELFF.

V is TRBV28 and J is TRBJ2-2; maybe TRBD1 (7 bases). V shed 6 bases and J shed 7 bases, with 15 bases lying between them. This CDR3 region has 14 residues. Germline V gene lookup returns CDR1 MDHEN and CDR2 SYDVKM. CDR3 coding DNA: TGTGCCAGCAGCAAACTTCAGGGGGGCGGGGAGCTGTTTTTT. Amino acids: CASSKLQGGGELFF.

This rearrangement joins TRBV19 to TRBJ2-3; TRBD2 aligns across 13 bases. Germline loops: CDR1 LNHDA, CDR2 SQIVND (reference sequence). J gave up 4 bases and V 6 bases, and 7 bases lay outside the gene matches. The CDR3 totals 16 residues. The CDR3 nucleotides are TGTGCCAGTAGATCCGGACTAGCGGGAGTTGCAGATACGCAGTATTTT. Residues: CASRSGLAGVADTQYF.

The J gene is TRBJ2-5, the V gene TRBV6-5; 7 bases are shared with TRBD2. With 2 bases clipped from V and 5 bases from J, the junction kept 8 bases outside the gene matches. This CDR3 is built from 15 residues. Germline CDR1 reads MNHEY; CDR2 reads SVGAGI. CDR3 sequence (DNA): TGTGCCAGCAGTTACCTCCGGGCGGGAGTGGAGACCCAGTACTTC. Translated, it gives CASSYLRAGVETQYF.

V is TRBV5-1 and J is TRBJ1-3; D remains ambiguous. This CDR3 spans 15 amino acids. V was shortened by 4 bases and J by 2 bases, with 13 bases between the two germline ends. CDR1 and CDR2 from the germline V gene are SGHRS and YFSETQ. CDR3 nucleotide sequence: TGCGCCAGCAGCACCACTGTGGGCCCTGGAAACACCATATATTTT. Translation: CASSTTVGPGNTIYF.

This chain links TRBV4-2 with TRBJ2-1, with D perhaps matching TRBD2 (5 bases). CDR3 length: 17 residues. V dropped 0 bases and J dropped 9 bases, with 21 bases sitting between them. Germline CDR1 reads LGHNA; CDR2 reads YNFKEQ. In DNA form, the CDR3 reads TGTGCCAGCAGCCAAGATGTCCTAGGGAGAGGTGAGGGTGAGCAGTTCTTC. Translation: CASSQDVLGRGEGEQFF.

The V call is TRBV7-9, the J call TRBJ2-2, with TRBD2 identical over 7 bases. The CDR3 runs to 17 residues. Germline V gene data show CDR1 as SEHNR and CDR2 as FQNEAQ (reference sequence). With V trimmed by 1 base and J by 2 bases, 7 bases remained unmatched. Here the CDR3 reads CASSLGTASGNTGELFF. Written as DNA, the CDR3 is TGTGCCAGCAGCTTAGGTACGGCTAGCGGTAACACCGGGGAGCTGTTTTTT.

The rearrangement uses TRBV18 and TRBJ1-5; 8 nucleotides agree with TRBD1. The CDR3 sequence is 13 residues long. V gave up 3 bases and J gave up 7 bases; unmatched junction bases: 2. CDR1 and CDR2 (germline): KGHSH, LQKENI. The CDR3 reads CASSPTGEQPQHF. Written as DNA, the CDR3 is TGTGCCAGCTCACCGACAGGGGAGCAGCCCCAGCATTTT. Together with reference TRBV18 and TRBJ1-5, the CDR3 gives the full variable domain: NAGVMQNPRHLVRRRGQEARLRCSPMKGHSHVYWYRQLPEEGLKFMVYLQKENIIDESGMPKERFSAEFPKEGPSILRIQQVVRGDSAAYFCASSPTGEQPQHFGDGTRLSIL.